These 3 T cell receptor beta chains were sequenced from one sample in a study of shared clonotypes between healthy human individuals. TCRdb keeps only in-frame clones here, not all; method: immunoSEQ multiplex PCR. In the table there are about 1 million clones, approximately 76% of which are singletons. Sample: memory CD4+ T cells sorted from blood. Subset meaning: CD45RA-negative fraction. The origin of the receptors is a man younger than 35 in good health.

V is TRBV28 and J is TRBJ2-1; 7 bases fit TRBD2. Germline trimming cut 6 bases from V and 4 bases from J; bases unmatched to any gene: 12. CDR3 length: 16 residues. The germline V gene encodes CDR1 MDHEN and CDR2 SYDVKM. The CDR3 coding sequence is TGTGCCAGCAGACCCAGCTCTACGGGGGGATACAATGAGCAGTTCTTC. The encoded protein is CASRPSSTGGYNEQFF. The whole variable domain, filled in from reference TRBV28 and TRBJ2-1, reads DVKVTQSSRYLVKRTGEKVFLECVQDMDHENMFWYRQDPGLGLRLIYFSYDVKMKEKGDIPEGYSVSREKKERFSLILESASTNQTSMYLCASRPSSTGGYNEQFFGPGTRLTVL.

V usage is TRBV2 and J usage is TRBJ1-2; TRBD1 agrees at 10 bases. Trimming at V came to 3 bases and at J to 4 bases, leaving 2 bases not matched to a gene. This CDR3 is built from 14 residues. The germline gives CDR1 SNHLY, CDR2 FYNNEI. CDR3 nucleotide sequence: TGTGCCAGCAGTGATGACAGGGGGCTCTATGGCTACACCTTC. Translation gives CASSDDRGLYGYTF.

This clone appeared a single time. The chain is built from TRBV19 and TRBJ1-1, with D possibly TRBD1 on 5 matching bases. Per the germline V gene, CDR1 is LNHDA and CDR2 is SQIVND (reference sequence). The CDR3 is 14 amino acids. V dropped 7 bases and J dropped 0 bases, with 12 bases sitting between them. CDR3 loop: CASTTGRLNTEAFF. The CDR3 bases are TGTGCCAGTACCACAGGACGGCTGAACACTGAAGCTTTCTTT.